This T cell receptor beta chain was documented in a study of blood T cells in healthy people across ages. Alongside a J-beta primer mix, a sample-barcoded 5' primer served in a second PCR lasting about 7 to 12 cycles. TCRdb called the 5' RACE reads again in MiXCR, with one record for every CDR3 protein. Altogether about 930,000 distinct CDR3 sequences are present, about 27% being singletons, with the ten largest covering around 9.6%. V was pared by 7 bases and J by 6 bases, with 9 bases between. Germline loops: CDR1 SNHLY, CDR2 FYNNEI. This CDR3 spans 11 amino acids. The study, taken as a whole, reports: Age brought a roughly linear fall in TCR beta diversity measured per million T cells.

This clonotype has a count of ten or more. Its antigen is still unknown. This sample was shared with a second study, whose subject was T cells of mothers and their children.

The sequencing input was blood. This chain connects TRBV2 to TRBJ1-2; D unresolved. The TCR sequence derives from a woman aged 40 to 50 in good health. The CDR3 sequence is CASTRGDGYTF. Here the CDR3 DNA reads TGTGCCAGCACCCGGGGAGATGGCTACACCTTC.